The clone carrying this T cell receptor beta chain has just a few counts. The CDR3 consists of 12 residues. Between the trimmed V and J ends, which lost 2 bases and 7 bases, there was a span of 9 bases. The germline gives CDR1 SGHKS, CDR2 YYEKEE (reference sequence). This sample was included in a study of chemoradiotherapy in HPV16-positive cancers. Assay used: immunoSEQ multiplex PCR; TCRdb lists only in-frame clones, some missing. The table records around 15,000 clones, 79% of them present only once. This rearrangement joins TRBV5-5 to TRBJ1-2; D unclear. The source is a human donor with HPV-associated anogenital cancer. Sampling was conducted from a patient who underwent chemoradiotherapy. CDR3 nucleotide sequence: TGTGCCAGCAGCTTTTATGTGGGTGGCTACACCTTC. Translating gives CASSFYVGGYTF.